This TCR beta chain appears in the sequencing data of a study of cytomegalovirus exposure and HLA in healthy donors. Whole-study context: Previous work identified 95 million to 120 million unique TCR beta sequences from about 179 million T cells.

On this clone itself: Its matching antigen is unknown.

Study-wide findings and caveats: An analysis done earlier found most TCR beta V segments productive about 87% or about 30% of the time.

With 60 Vbeta and 13 Jbeta primers, the PCR was carried out. Profiling relied on immunoSEQ multiplex PCR, and the TCRdb table lists in-frame clones only, not all of them. The table shows more than 95,000 clones, with 60% to 85% occurring only once. CDR1 and CDR2 from the germline V gene are MNHNS and SASEGT. V lost 1 base, J lost 15 bases, and 10 bases stayed unmatched. The CDR3 runs to 13 residues. The specimen was PBMCs. The sequence was collected from a man aged 50 to 59 in good health and CMV-seropositive. The chain is built from TRBV6-1 and TRBJ2-3, with 7 bases fitting TRBD1. The CDR3: CASSEVTGQGCYF. In DNA, the CDR3 is TGTGCCAGCAGTGAAGTGACAGGGCAGGGATGTTATTTT.